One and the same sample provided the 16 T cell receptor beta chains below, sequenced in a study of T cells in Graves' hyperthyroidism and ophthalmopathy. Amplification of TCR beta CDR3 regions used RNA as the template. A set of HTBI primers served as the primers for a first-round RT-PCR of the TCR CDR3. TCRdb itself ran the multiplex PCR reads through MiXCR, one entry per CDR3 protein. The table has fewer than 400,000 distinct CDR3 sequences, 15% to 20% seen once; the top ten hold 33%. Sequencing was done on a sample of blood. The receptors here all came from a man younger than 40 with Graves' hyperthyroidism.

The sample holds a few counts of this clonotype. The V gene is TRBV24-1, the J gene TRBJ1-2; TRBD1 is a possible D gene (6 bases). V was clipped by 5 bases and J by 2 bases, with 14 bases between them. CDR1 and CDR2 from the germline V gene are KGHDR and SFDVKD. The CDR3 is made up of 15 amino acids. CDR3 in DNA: TGTGCCACCAGTGGAGGGGGGACCCAGAACTATGGCTACACCTTC. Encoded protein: CATSGGGTQNYGYTF.

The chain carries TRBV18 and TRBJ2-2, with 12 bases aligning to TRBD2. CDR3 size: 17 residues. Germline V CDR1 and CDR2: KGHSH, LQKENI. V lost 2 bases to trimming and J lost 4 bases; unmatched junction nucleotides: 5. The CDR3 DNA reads TGTGCCAGCTCACCAAGCCTAGCGGGAGGGATCACCGGGGAGCTGTTTTTT. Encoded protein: CASSPSLAGGITGELFF.

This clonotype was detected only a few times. CDR3 bases: TGCGCCAGCAGCTTGGTGGGACTAGCGGGAGGAGGGTCTAGGACCCAGTACTTC. Amino acid sequence: CASSLVGLAGGGSRTQYF. The chain links TRBV5-1 to TRBJ2-5; 15 bases map to TRBD2. CDR1 SGHRS and CDR2 YFSETQ come from the germline V gene. J lost 7 bases, V lost 0 bases, and 10 bases had no gene match. This CDR3 region has 18 residues.

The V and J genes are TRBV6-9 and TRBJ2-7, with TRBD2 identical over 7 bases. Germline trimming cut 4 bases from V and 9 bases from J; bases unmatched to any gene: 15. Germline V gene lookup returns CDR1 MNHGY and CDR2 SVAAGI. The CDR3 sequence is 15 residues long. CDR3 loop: CASSSLAEHSLGQYF. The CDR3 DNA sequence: TGTGCCAGCAGTTCGCTAGCGGAGCACTCCCTGGGGCAGTACTTC.

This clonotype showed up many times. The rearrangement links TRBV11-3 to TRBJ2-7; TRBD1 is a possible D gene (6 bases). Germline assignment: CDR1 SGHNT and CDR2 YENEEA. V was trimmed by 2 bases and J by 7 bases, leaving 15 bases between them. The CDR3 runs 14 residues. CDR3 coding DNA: TGTGCCAGCAGCTTAATGGACAGAAAGGGTGAGCAGTACTTC. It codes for CASSLMDRKGEQYF.

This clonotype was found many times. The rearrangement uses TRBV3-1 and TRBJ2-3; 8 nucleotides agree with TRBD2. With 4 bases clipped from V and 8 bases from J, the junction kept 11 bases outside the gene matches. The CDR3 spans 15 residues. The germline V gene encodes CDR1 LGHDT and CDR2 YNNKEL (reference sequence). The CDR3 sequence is CASSPGTRRLGTQYF. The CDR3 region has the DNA TGTGCCAGCAGCCCCGGGACTAGAAGGTTAGGTACGCAGTATTTT.

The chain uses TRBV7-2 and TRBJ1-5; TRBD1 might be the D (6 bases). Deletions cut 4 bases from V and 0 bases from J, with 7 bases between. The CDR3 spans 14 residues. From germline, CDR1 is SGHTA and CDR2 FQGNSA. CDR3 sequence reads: CASSYRVSNQPQHF. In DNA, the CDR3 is TGTGCCAGCAGCTACAGGGTTAGCAATCAGCCCCAGCATTTT.

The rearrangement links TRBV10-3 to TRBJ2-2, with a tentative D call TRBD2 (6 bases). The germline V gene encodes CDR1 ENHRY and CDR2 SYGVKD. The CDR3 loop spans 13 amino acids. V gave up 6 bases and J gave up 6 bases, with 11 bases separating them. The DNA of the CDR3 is TGTGCCATCAGGGAACTAGCTTCCGGGGAGCTGTTTTTT. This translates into CAIRELASGELFF.

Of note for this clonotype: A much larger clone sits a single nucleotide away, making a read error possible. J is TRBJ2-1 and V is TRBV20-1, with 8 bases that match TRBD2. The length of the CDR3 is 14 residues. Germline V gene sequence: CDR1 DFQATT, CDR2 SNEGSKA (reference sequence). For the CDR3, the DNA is TGCAGCGCTAGATTTCTAGCGGGTTACAATGAGCATTTCTTC. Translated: CSARFLAGYNEHFF.

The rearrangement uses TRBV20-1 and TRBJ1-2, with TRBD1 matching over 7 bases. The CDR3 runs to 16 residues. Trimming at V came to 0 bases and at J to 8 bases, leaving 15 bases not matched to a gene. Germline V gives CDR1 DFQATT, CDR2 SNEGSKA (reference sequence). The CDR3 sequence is CSARDLGDSSDGGYTF. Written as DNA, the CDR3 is TGCAGTGCTAGAGATCTCGGGGACAGCTCCGACGGGGGCTACACCTTC.

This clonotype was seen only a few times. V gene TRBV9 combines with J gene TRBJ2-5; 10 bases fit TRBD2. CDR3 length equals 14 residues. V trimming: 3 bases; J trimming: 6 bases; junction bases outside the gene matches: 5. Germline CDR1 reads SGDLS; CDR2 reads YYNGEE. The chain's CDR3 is CASSGAGGPKTQYF. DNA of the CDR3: TGTGCCAGCAGCGGAGCGGGAGGGCCGAAGACCCAGTACTTC.

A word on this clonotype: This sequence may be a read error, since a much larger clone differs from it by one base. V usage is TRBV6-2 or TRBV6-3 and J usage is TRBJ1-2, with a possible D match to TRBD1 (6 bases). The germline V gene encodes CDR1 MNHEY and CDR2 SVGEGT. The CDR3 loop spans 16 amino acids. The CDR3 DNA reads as TGTGCCAGCGGTTACTCAGGGGCGCGCAGAGTCTATGGCTACACCTTC. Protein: CASGYSGARRVYGYTF.

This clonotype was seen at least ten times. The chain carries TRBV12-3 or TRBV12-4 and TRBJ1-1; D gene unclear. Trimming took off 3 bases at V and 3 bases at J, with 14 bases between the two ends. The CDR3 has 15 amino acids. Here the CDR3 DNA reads TGTGCCAGCAGTTTTGGTAGAGCGAGGGACACTGAAGCTTTCTTT. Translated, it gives CASSFGRARDTEAFF.

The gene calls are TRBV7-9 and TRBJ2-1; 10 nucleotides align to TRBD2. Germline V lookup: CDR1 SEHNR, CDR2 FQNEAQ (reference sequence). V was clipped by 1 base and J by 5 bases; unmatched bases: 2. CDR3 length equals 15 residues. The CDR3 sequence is CASSLVTSGNNEQFF. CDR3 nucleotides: TGTGCCAGCAGCTTAGTAACTAGCGGGAACAATGAGCAGTTCTTC.

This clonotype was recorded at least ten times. DNA of the CDR3: TGTGCCAGCAAATCCGGGACTAAGCACAATGAGCAGTTCTTC. Its protein product is CASKSGTKHNEQFF. The rearrangement uses TRBV2 and TRBJ2-1, with TRBD2 identical over 7 bases. The CDR3 extends over 14 amino acids. The V gene's germline CDR1 is SNHLY and CDR2 FYNNEI. J lost 5 bases, V lost 7 bases, and 8 bases had no gene match.

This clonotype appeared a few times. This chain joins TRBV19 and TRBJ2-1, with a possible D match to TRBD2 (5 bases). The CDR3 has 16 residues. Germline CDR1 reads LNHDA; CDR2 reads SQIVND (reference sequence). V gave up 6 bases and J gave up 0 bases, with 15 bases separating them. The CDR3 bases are TGTGCCAGTAGGACCACTAGGAAGAGCTCCTACAATGAGCAGTTCTTC. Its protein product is CASRTTRKSSYNEQFF.